At least ten counts were recorded for the clone carrying this TCR beta chain. As yet, its antigen is unknown. This record belongs to a study of T-cell reconstitution after alpha-beta-depleted transplantation in children. Study findings and constraints: Expanded clones from the graft, numbering several hundred, reportedly supplied alpha-beta T cells about two months after transplant. Elevated TCRbeta diversity at day 60 was traced, in some patients, to surviving recipient T cells and thymic progenitors. A year had passed since transplant, and T-cell counts and diversity by then came mostly from newly produced T cells.

Unique molecular identifiers tagged the TCRbeta library. TCRdb passed the PCR reads through MiXCR, listing each CDR3 protein once. In the table there are 110,000 or so distinct CDR3 sequences, approximately 6.6% of which are singletons. CDR3 length: 15 residues. Trimming left V 6 bases short and J 2 bases short, with 14 bases between. In germline, CDR1 is MDHEN, CDR2 SYDVKM. This TCR was recovered from a male patient under 10 years old who had a stem cell transplant for acute lymphoblastic leukemia, so the T cells may come from the graft donor. The chain recombines TRBV28 with TRBJ2-1, with a tentative D call TRBD2 (6 bases). The sequences come from PBMCs, mostly from graft donor cells, collected 360 days after TCRalphabeta/CD19-depleted stem cell transplant. In nucleotides, the CDR3 is TGTGCCAGCAGGTTCGTGGCGGGGACCTACAATGAGCAGTTCTTC. Protein product: CASRFVAGTYNEQFF.